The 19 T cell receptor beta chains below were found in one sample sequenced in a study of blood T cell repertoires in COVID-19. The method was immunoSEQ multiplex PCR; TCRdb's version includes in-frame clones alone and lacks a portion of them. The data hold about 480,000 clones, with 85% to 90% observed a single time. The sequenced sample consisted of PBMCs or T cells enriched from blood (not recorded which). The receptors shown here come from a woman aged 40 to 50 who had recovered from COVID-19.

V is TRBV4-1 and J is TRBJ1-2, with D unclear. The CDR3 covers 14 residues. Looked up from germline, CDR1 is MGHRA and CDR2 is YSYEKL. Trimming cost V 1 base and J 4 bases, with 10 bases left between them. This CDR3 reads CASSQGTESYGYTF. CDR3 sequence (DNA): TGCGCCAGCAGCCAAGGTACGGAGTCCTATGGCTACACCTTC.

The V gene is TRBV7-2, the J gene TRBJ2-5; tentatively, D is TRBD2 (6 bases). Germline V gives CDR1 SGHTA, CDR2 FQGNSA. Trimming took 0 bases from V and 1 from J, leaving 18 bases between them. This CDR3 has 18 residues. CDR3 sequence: CASSLAITSWLIQETQYF. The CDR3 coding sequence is TGTGCCAGCAGCTTAGCGATCACTAGCTGGCTAATCCAAGAGACCCAGTACTTC.

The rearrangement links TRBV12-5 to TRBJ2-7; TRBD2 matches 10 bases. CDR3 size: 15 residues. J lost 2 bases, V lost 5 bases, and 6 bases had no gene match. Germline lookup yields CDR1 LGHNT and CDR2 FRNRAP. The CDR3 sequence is CASGPTGLAAYEQYF. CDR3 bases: TGTGCTAGTGGTCCGACCGGACTAGCGGCCTACGAGCAGTACTTC.

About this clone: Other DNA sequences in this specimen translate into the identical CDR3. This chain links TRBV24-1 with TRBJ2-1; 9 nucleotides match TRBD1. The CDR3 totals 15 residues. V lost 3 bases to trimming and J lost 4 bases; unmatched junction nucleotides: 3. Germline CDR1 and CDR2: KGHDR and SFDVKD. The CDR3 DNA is TGTGCCACCAGTGATGGACAGGGGTATTACAATGAGCAGTTCTTC. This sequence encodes CATSDGQGYYNEQFF.

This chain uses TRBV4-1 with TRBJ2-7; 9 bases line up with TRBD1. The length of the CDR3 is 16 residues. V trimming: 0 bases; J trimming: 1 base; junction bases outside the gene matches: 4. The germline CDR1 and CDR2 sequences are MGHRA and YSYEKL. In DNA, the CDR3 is TGCGCCAGCAGCCAAGATTCGGGGACAGGGTCCTACGAGCAGTACTTC. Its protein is CASSQDSGTGSYEQYF.

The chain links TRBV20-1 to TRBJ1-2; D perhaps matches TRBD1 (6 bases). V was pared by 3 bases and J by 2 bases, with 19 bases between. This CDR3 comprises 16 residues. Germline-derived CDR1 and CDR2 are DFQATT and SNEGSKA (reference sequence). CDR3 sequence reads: CSASFIGTKINYGYTF. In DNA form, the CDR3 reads TGCAGTGCTAGTTTTATAGGGACAAAGATAAACTATGGCTACACCTTC.

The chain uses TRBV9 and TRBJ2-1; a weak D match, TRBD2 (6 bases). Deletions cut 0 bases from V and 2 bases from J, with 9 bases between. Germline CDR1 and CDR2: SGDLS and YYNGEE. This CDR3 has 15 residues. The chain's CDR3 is CASSVDPGAYNEQFF. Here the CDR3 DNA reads TGTGCCAGCAGCGTAGATCCGGGAGCCTACAATGAGCAGTTCTTC.

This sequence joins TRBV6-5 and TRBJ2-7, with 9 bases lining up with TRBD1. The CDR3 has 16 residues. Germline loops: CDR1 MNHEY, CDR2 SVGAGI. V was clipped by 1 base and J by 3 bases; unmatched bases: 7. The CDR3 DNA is TGTGCCAGCAGTTACTTCGCCGGGACAGGGCTCTACGAGCAGTACTTC. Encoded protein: CASSYFAGTGLYEQYF.

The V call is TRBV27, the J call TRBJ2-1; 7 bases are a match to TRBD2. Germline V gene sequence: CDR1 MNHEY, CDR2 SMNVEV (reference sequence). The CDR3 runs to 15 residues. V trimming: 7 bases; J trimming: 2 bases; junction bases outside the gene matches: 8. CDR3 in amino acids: CASTWRLAAYNEQFF. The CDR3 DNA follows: TGTGCCAGCACCTGGAGGCTAGCGGCCTACAATGAGCAGTTCTTC.

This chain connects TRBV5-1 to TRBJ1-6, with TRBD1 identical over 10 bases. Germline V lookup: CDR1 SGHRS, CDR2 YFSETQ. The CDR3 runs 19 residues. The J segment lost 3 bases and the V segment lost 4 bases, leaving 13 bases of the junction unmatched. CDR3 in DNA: TGCGCCAGCAGCCCCAGCTTCGGACAGGGGGTTATCTATAATTCACCCCTCCACTTT. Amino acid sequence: CASSPSFGQGVIYNSPLHF.

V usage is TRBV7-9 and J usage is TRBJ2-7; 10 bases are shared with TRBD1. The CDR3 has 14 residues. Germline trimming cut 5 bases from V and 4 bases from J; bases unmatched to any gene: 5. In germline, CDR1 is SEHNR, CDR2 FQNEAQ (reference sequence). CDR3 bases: TGTGCCAGCAGCACCGGGACAGGGGTTTACGAGCAGTACTTC. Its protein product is CASSTGTGVYEQYF.

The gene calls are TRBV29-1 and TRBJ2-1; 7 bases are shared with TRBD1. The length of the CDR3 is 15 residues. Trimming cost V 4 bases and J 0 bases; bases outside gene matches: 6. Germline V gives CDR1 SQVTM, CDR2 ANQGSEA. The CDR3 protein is CSVVGTAISYNEQFF. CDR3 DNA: TGCAGCGTTGTCGGGACAGCGATCTCCTACAATGAGCAGTTCTTC.

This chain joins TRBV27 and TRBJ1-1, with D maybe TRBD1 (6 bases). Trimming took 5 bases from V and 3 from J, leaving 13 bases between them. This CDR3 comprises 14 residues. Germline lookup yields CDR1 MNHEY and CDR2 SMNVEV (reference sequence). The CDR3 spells CASSLFRGDTEAFF. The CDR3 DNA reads TGTGCCAGCAGTCTCTTCAGGGGTGACACTGAAGCTTTCTTT.

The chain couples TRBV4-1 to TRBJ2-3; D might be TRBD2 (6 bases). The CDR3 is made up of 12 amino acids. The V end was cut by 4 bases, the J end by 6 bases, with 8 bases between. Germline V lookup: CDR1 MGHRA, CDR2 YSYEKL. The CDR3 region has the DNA TGCGCCAGCAGCCTTCGGGGGGATACGCAGTATTTT. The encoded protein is CASSLRGDTQYF.

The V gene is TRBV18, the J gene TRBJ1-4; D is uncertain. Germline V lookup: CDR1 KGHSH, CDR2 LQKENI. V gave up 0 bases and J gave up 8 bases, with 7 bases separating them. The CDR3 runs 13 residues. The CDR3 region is CASSPPGREKLFF. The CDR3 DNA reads TGTGCCAGCTCACCACCGGGCAGGGAAAAACTGTTTTTT.

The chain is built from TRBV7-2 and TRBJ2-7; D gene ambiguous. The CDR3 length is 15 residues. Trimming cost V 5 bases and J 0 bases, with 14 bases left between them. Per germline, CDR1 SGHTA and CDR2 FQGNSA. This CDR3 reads CASSPARKSSYEQYF. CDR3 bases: TGTGCCAGCAGCCCGGCGAGGAAGAGCTCCTACGAGCAGTACTTC.

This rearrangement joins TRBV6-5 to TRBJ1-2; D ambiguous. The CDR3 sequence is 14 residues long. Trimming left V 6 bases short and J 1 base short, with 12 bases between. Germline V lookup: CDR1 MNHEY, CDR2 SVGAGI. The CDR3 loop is CASRLSGNNYGYTF. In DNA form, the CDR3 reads TGTGCCAGCAGGCTATCCGGGAATAACTATGGCTACACCTTC.

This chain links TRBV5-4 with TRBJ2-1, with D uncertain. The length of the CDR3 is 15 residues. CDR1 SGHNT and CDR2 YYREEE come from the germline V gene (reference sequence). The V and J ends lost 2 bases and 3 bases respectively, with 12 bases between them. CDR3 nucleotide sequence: TGTGCCAGCAGCTTTCCAGGTTTAATCTACAATGAGCAGTTCTTC. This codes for CASSFPGLIYNEQFF.

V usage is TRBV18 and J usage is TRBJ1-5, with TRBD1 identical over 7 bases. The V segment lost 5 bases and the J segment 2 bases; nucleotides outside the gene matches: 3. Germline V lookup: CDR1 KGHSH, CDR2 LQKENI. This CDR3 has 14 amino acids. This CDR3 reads CASSSGQGNQPQHF. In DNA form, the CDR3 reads TGTGCCAGCTCAAGCGGACAGGGCAATCAGCCCCAGCATTTT.